The 31 T cell receptor beta chains listed next were all sequenced from one sample in a study of tumor-infiltrating lymphocytes in primary liver carcinoma. Germline DNA was also extracted, and blood RNA was taken from unsorted whole blood. The investigators made TCR beta cDNA from about 510 ng total RNA, using a constant-region primer. Three nested multiplex PCR rounds, a slightly modified ARM-PCR method, built the TCR beta libraries. The opening two PCR rounds, roughly 11 cycles each, paired TRBV1-TRBV30 forward primers with a C-beta reverse primer. TCRdb reprocessed the multiplex PCR reads via MiXCR and lists one record per CDR3 protein. This table has fewer than 350,000 distinct CDR3 sequences, about 65% appearing once. The sample comprised peripheral blood. The receptors here all came from a man aged 35 to 55 with primary liver carcinoma and hepatitis B virus infection.

As for this clonotype: A read error is likely, as this CDR3 ends without the conserved phenylalanine or tryptophan. The chain links TRBV11-2 to TRBJ2-7, with D tentatively TRBD2 (5 bases). The CDR3 is 15 residues long. Germline CDR1 reads SGHAT; CDR2 reads FQNNGV. CDR3 sequence (DNA): TGTACCAGCAGCCAAGGGATAGGGAGAACCTACGAGCAGTACCTC. This sequence encodes CTSSQGIGRTYEQYL.

In regard to this clonotype: In this CDR3 the conserved last residue, phenylalanine or tryptophan, is missing, so a read error is likely. The chain has TRBV4-1 and TRBJ1-5, with D perhaps matching TRBD1 (5 bases). Germline-derived CDR1 and CDR2 are MGHRA and YSYEKL. The length of the CDR3 is 15 residues. Trimming removed 0 bases at V and 7 bases at J, with 13 bases between. CDR3 amino acids: CASSQDEGIVQPQHL. The CDR3 DNA reads TGCGCCAGCAGCCAAGACGAGGGGATTGTACAGCCCCAGCATCTT.

In the case of this clonotype: A clone one base away is much larger, so this may be a read error. This sequence joins TRBV4-2 and TRBJ1-1; D may be TRBD1 (5 bases). Germline V CDR1 and CDR2: LGHNA, YNFKEQ. The CDR3 consists of 14 residues. The DNA of the CDR3 is TGTGCCAGCAACCAAGAAGGGGCGAACACTGAAGCTTTCTTT. Its protein product is CASNQEGANTEAFF.

In the case of this clonotype: Mismatch with germline at one junction end may stem from a read error. The rearrangement joins TRBV11-2 to TRBJ2-6, with TRBD1 as a possible D gene (5 bases). The length of the CDR3 is 16 residues. Germline V gives CDR1 SGHAT, CDR2 FQNNGV. The CDR3 sequence is CASSLDLGGGANILTF. CDR3 sequence (DNA): TGTGCCAGCAGCCTAGATCTCGGTGGTGGGGCCAACATCCTGACTTTC.

About this clonotype: The conserved final phenylalanine or tryptophan is absent from the CDR3, which likely points to a read error. The gene calls are TRBV4-1 and TRBJ2-4, with a possible D match to TRBD2 (5 bases). There are 15 residues in the CDR3. With 3 bases removed from V and 0 bases from J, the gap between germline ends came to 9 bases. CDR1 is MGHRA, CDR2 YSYEKL, per germline. The CDR3, as DNA: TGCGCCAGCAGCCAGGTTGGACTAGCCAAAAACATTCAGTACATC. Encoded protein: CASSQVGLAKNIQYI.

This clonotype was found many times. The chain combines TRBV5-5 with TRBJ2-5; D possibly corresponds to TRBD1 (5 bases). Deletions cut 0 bases from V and 4 bases from J, with 7 bases between. CDR1 and CDR2 (germline): SGHKS, YYEKEE (reference sequence). The CDR3 contains 13 residues. CDR3 sequence reads: CASSLVRAETQYF. Here the CDR3 DNA reads TGTGCCAGCAGCTTGGTCAGGGCAGAGACCCAGTACTTC.

Worth noting for this clonotype: A read error is possible here, since a much larger clone lies one base away. J is TRBJ2-2 and V is TRBV4-1, with D possibly TRBD1 on 5 matching bases. Germline-derived CDR1 and CDR2 are MGHRA and YSYEKL. CDR3 length: 18 residues. The CDR3: CASSQESGWGENTVELFF. CDR3 coding DNA: TGCGCCAGCAGCCAAGAGAGTGGGTGGGGCGAGAACACCGTGGAGCTGTTTTTT.

A remark on this clonotype: A single base separates this from a much larger clone, so it may be a read error. The chain links TRBV12-3 or TRBV12-4 to TRBJ2-7, with D possibly TRBD2 on 5 matching bases. V was cut by 6 bases and J by 9 bases, with 24 bases left in between. The CDR3 loop spans 15 amino acids. CDR3 residues: CASSRLGLGFPGQYF. In DNA, the CDR3 is TGTGCCAGCAGCCGACTTGGACTTGGGTTCCCCGGGCAGTACTTC.

Points on this clonotype: No conserved phenylalanine or tryptophan ends this CDR3, so it is likely a read error. The rearrangement links TRBV4-1 to TRBJ2-7, with D possibly being TRBD1 (5 bases). V was clipped by 1 base and J by 6 bases, with 7 bases between them. The CDR3 runs 12 residues. Germline CDR1 and CDR2: MGHRA and YSYEKL. The CDR3 coding sequence is TGCGCCAGCAGCCAAGGGGGCCGCGAGCAGTACTCC. Translating it yields CASSQGGREQYS.

This clonotype has a single count. Since a much larger clone is just one base distant, this may be a read error. V gene TRBV11-3 combines with J gene TRBJ2-7, with D maybe TRBD2 (6 bases). The V end lost 5 bases, the J end lost 3 bases, and 17 bases lay between the germline ends. The CDR3 consists of 15 residues. From germline, CDR1 is SGHNT and CDR2 YENEEA. Written as DNA, the CDR3 is TGTGCCAGCAGCCCGACTAACGGGAGTAACTACGAGCAGTACTTC. Encoded protein: CASSPTNGSNYEQYF.

Remarks on this clonotype: The conserved closing phenylalanine or tryptophan is absent in this CDR3, likely reflecting a read error. This rearrangement joins TRBV11-2 to TRBJ2-2; 7 nucleotides agree with TRBD2. CDR3 length equals 15 residues. Looked up from germline, CDR1 is SGHAT and CDR2 is FQNNGV. CDR3 residues: CANITGGRNTGELFI. The CDR3 DNA follows: TGTGCTAACATCACCGGGGGGAGGAACACCGGGGAGCTGTTTATT.

This clonotype has a count of ten or more. The chain combines TRBV11-2 with TRBJ2-7; 15 positions agree with TRBD2. This CDR3 has 17 residues. CDR1 is SGHAT, CDR2 FQNNGV, per germline. The V and J ends lost 5 bases and 3 bases, in that order; junction bases with no gene match: 8. CDR3: CASSHPGLAGGGYEQYF. The CDR3 DNA follows: TGTGCCAGCAGCCACCCGGGACTAGCGGGAGGAGGCTACGAGCAGTACTTC.

Remarks on this clonotype: A clone one base away is much larger, so this may be a read error. This chain uses TRBV4-2 with TRBJ1-6; D gene uncertain. CDR3 length: 15 amino acids. Trimming cost V 6 bases and J 9 bases, with 18 bases left between them. CDR1 and CDR2 from the germline V gene are LGHNA and YNFKEQ. CDR3 sequence (DNA): TGTGCCAGCAGGCTTTATTCCAACCAAAGTTCACCCCTCCACTTT. Its protein is CASRLYSNQSSPLHF.

With regard to this clonotype: A much larger clone lies one base from this, so it may be a read error. This chain connects TRBV6-5 to TRBJ2-1, with D possibly being TRBD1 or TRBD2 (5 bases each). The CDR3 consists of 15 residues. Trimming removed 6 bases from V and 2 bases from J, with 14 bases in between. Germline CDR1 reads MNHEY; CDR2 reads SVGAGI. The DNA for the CDR3 is TGTGCCAGCAGCGTCGCGAGGGGCCCCTACAATGAGCAGTTCTTC. Amino acid sequence: CASSVARGPYNEQFF.

In its sample, this clonotype was seen many times. V usage is TRBV5-6 and J usage is TRBJ2-2; 9 positions agree with TRBD1. Germline assignment: CDR1 SGHDT and CDR2 YYEEEE. CDR3 length equals 16 residues. V gave up 4 bases and J gave up 4 bases; unmatched junction bases: 8. As DNA, the CDR3 is TGTGCCAGCAGCCCGCCCCGGACAGGGGTCACCGGGGAGCTGTTTTTT. It encodes CASSPPRTGVTGELFF.

Remarks on this clonotype: The germline gene is not matched at one end of the junction; a read error may be the cause. V is TRBV11-2 and J is TRBJ2-7; 7 bases map to TRBD2. CDR3 length: 20 residues. Germline lookup yields CDR1 SGHAT and CDR2 FQNNGV. The CDR3 DNA is TGTGCCGACAGCTCCAGGACTAACGGGAGGATGCGAGCGGGATCCTACGAGCGGTACTTC. As protein: CADSSRTNGRMRAGSYERYF.

This clonotype was seen only a few times. One junction end does not reproduce the germline sequence, and a read error may be involved. The gene calls are TRBV4-1 and TRBJ2-6, with a possible D match to TRBD1 (5 bases). The V gene's germline CDR1 is MGHRA and CDR2 YSYEKL. CDR3 length equals 16 residues. The CDR3 bases are TGCGCCAGCAGCCAAGGTTTCATCTCTGGGGCCGACGTCCTGACTTTC. Its translation is CASSQGFISGADVLTF.

This clonotype was found once. The genes are TRBV6-2 or TRBV6-3 and TRBJ1-5; 8 positions match TRBD1. This CDR3 spans 17 amino acids. Germline V gene lookup returns CDR1 MNHEY and CDR2 SVGEGT. V lost 0 bases and J lost 11; bases outside the gene matches: 15. The CDR3 loop is CASSYSIRGLRRQAQHF. CDR3 bases: TGTGCCAGCAGTTACTCGATCAGGGGGCTCAGGAGGCAGGCCCAGCATTTT.

The genes are TRBV11-2 and TRBJ1-2; tentatively, D is TRBD1 (6 bases). CDR1 and CDR2 from the germline V gene are SGHAT and FQNNGV. The CDR3 consists of 14 residues. Trimming removed 11 bases at V and 3 bases at J, with 19 bases between. CDR3 coding DNA: TGTGCCCAGGTGGGGGGCGCGATCTACTATGGCTACACCTTC. Translation: CAQVGGAIYYGYTF.

Points on this clonotype: A read error may explain this, as a much larger clone is one base away. This chain links TRBV4-2 with TRBJ2-4, with TRBD2 matching 9 bases. Trimming took 3 bases from V and 10 from J; bases not matched to a gene: 7. CDR3 length equals 14 residues. Germline V gene sequence: CDR1 LGHNA, CDR2 YNFKEQ. CDR3 region: CASSQRTSANIQYF. CDR3 nucleotides: TGTGCCAGCAGCCAGAGGACTAGCGCCAATATTCAGTACTTC.

This clonotype was recorded a few times. The chain employs TRBV6-5 and TRBJ2-3, with a weak D call TRBD2 (5 bases). The ends were cut back, 6 bases at V and 2 bases at J, with 9 bases in the middle. The CDR3 runs 13 residues. Germline V gene lookup returns CDR1 MNHEY and CDR2 SVGAGI. The CDR3 nucleotides are TGTGCCAGCAGCGAAGGACTCACAGATACGCAGTATTTT. It encodes CASSEGLTDTQYF.

As to this clonotype: This may be a read error: a much more frequent sequence differs by one nucleotide. The gene calls are TRBV12-3 or TRBV12-4 and TRBJ1-5; D gene unclear. The CDR3 has 14 residues. In DNA form, the CDR3 reads TGTGCCAGCAGTCCCGATCCTAGCAATCGGCCCCAGCATTTT. It translates to CASSPDPSNRPQHF.

In DNA, the CDR3 is TGTGCCACCAGCCGAGCGGGAGGGCCGTCGGACAATGAGCAGTTCTTC. This sequence encodes CATSRAGGPSDNEQFF. The chain carries TRBV24-1 and TRBJ2-1, with TRBD2 matching over 10 bases. Germline trimming cut 7 bases from V and 5 bases from J; bases unmatched to any gene: 10. CDR3 length equals 16 residues. Germline V gene lookup returns CDR1 KGHDR and CDR2 SFDVKD.

The CDR3, as DNA: TGTGCCACCAGAACCTCCCAGGGGACCGGGGAGCTGTTTTTT. It is translated as CATRTSQGTGELFF. The chain carries TRBV6-1 and TRBJ2-2, with a weak D call TRBD1 (6 bases). Deletions cut 10 bases from V and 5 bases from J, with 17 bases between. The length of the CDR3 is 14 residues. Germline loops: CDR1 MNHNS, CDR2 SASEGT.

This clonotype appeared a single time. A read error may account for a junction end that differs from germline. The chain recombines TRBV11-2 with TRBJ2-7; 11 bases line up with TRBD1. The CDR3 is 15 residues long. CDR1 is SGHAT and CDR2 is FQNNGV in the germline V gene. DNA for the CDR3: TGTGCCAGCAGCTCTCGGACAGGGGGCGGCGACGAGCAGCACTTC. This sequence encodes CASSSRTGGGDEQHF. The variable domain in full, completed from reference TRBV11-2 and TRBJ2-7, reads EAGVAQSPRYKIIEKRQSVAFWCNPISGHATLYWYQQILGQGPKLLIQFQNNGVVDDSQLPKDRFSAERLKGVDSTLKIQPAKLEDSAVYLCASSSRTGGGDEQHFGPGTRLTVT.

The V and J genes are TRBV7-9 and TRBJ1-6; unclear D gene. V lost 3 bases and J 12 bases, leaving 9 bases between the germline ends. The CDR3 consists of 12 residues. Germline lookup yields CDR1 SEHNR and CDR2 FQNEAQ (reference sequence). CDR3 sequence reads: CASSFRARPLHF. CDR3 DNA: TGTGCCAGCAGCTTTCGAGCCAGACCCCTCCACTTT.

This clonotype was counted between two and nine times. At one boundary the junction diverges from the germline segment, which might be a read error. This chain links TRBV10-3 with TRBJ2-7; D is uncertain. The CDR3 runs 16 residues. Germline lookup yields CDR1 ENHRY and CDR2 SYGVKD. The CDR3 here is CVIPYETEACLYEQYF. In DNA, the CDR3 is TGTGTCATCCCATACGAAACAGAGGCCTGTTTATACGAGCAGTACTTC.

This clonotype has a handful of counts. The genes are TRBV6-2 or TRBV6-3 and TRBJ1-1, with D tentatively TRBD1 (5 bases). V dropped 0 bases and J dropped 6 bases, with 14 bases sitting between them. The CDR3 spans 15 residues. Germline values: CDR1 MNHEY, CDR2 SVGEGT. The DNA for the CDR3 is TGTGCCAGCAGTTACTCGAGGGGCGGCGCTGCTGAAGCTTTCTTT. Protein: CASSYSRGGAAEAFF.

Regarding this clonotype: A read error may be the cause here, since a much bigger clone is one base away. The rearrangement links TRBV6-5 to TRBJ2-7; no clear D. Germline CDR1 and CDR2: MNHEY and SVGAGI. The CDR3 is made up of 15 amino acids. Between the trimmed V and J ends, which lost 0 bases and 0 bases, there was a span of 9 bases. CDR3 region: CASSYSWQYSYEQYF. The DNA for the CDR3 is TGTGCCAGCAGTTACTCTTGGCAGTACTCCTACGAGCAGTACTTC.

The genes are TRBV25-1 and TRBJ1-2; 8 positions match TRBD1. V lost 4 bases to trimming and J lost 4 bases; unmatched junction nucleotides: 8. This CDR3 is 15 amino acids long. Germline CDR1 and CDR2: MGHDK and SYGVNS. The CDR3 region is CASSGGTGWSYGYTF. The CDR3 bases are TGTGCCAGCAGTGGCGGGACAGGTTGGAGCTATGGCTACACCTTC.

The chain joins TRBV6-1 to TRBJ1-2; 7 nucleotides match TRBD1. Germline lookup yields CDR1 MNHNS and CDR2 SASEGT. Losses at the gene ends were 5 bases for V and 8 bases for J; bases not matched to a gene: 11. The CDR3 totals 14 residues. The chain's CDR3 is CASSPETGGGGYTF. In nucleotides, the CDR3 is TGTGCCAGCAGTCCAGAGACAGGAGGGGGCGGCTACACCTTC.